Listed below are T cell receptor beta chains from one sample, sequenced in a study of breast tumors, draining lymph nodes, adjacent tissues. TCRdb redid the calling of the multiplex PCR reads with MiXCR, one entry per CDR3 protein. The repertoire holds around 120,000 distinct CDR3 sequences, with 20% as singletons. The sequenced sample consisted of axillary lymph node tissue. The receptors come from a female donor with breast cancer. Some clones in this sample may be carry-over from other donors' samples. CDR3s include the opening cysteine and the closing phenylalanine or tryptophan. The D gene is left open where the match is weak. A clone size is listed for some rows: how often the clone was seen (once, few, many), or a class if it is expanded.

TRBV6-6	many	TRBD1	TRBJ1-6	CAIHSGGSSPLHF	TGTGCCATCCATTCAGGGGGAAGTTCACCCCTCCACTTT
TRBV7-9	many	TRBD2	TRBJ2-1	CASSFQGGAGNEQFF	TGTGCCAGCAGCTTTCAGGGAGGGGCGGGAAATGAGCAGTTCTTC
TRBV5-1	many	TRBD1	TRBJ2-3	CASSSGTGALTDTQYF	TGCGCCAGCAGCTCCGGGACAGGGGCCCTCACAGATACGCAGTATTTT
TRBV4-2	many	TRBD1	TRBJ2-7	CASSQDQGQGLGQYF	TGTGCCAGCAGCCAAGATCAGGGACAGGGTCTCGGGCAGTACTTC
TRBV24-1	many	TRBD2	TRBJ2-5	CATSGGGWGETQYF	TGTGCCACCAGTGGGGGGGGGTGGGGAGAGACCCAGTACTTC
TRBV28	NA	NA	TRBJ1-2	CASSLQMQGGGYTF	TGTGCCAGCAGCCTACAGATGCAAGGGGGGGGCTACACCTTC
TRBV7-6	many	TRBD2	TRBJ2-1	CASSLPKTSGSLWTNEQFF	TGTGCCAGCAGCCTACCAAAGACTAGCGGGAGTTTGTGGACCAATGAGCAGTTCTTC
TRBV6-6	NA	TRBD2	TRBJ2-5	CASMGTRGTQYF	TGTGCCAGCATGGGGACTAGGGGGACCCAGTACTTC
TRBV6-1	many	NA	TRBJ1-2	CASRLTGSNYGYTF	TGTGCCAGCCGCCTAACAGGCAGTAACTATGGCTACACCTTC
TRBV20-1	many	TRBD1	TRBJ2-3	CSARGGQGAGDTQYF	TGCAGTGCTAGGGGGGGACAGGGGGCCGGAGATACGCAGTATTTT
TRBV20-1	many	NA	TRBJ1-5	CSARDHGAQPQHF	TGCAGTGCTAGAGATCACGGGGCTCAGCCCCAGCATTTT
TRBV9	many	NA	TRBJ1-5	CASSVGTGNQPQHF	TGTGCCAGCAGCGTAGGGACAGGCAATCAGCCCCAGCATTTT
TRBV7-9	many	NA	TRBJ2-3	CASSSTGVADTQYF	TGTGCCAGCAGCTCCACGGGCGTGGCAGATACGCAGTATTTT
TRBV7-2	many	TRBD2	TRBJ2-1	CASSFQRGGPNEQFF	TGTGCCAGCAGCTTCCAGCGGGGGGGCCCCAATGAGCAGTTCTTC
TRBV19	few	NA	TRBJ1-4	CASSIRRIGAGDEKLFF	TGTGCCAGTAGTATTCGCCGGATCGGGGCAGGGGATGAAAAACTGTTTTTT
TRBV2	many	NA	TRBJ1-4	CASMSLVEKLFF	TGTGCCAGCATGTCGTTGGTCGAAAAACTGTTTTTT
TRBV12-3/TRBV12-4	many	TRBD2	TRBJ2-2	CASSSGGARSGELFF	TGTGCCAGCAGTAGCGGGGGGGCTAGGTCCGGGGAGCTGTTTTTT
TRBV20-1	many	NA	TRBJ2-3	CSADAWAGRDTDTQYF	TGCAGTGCCGACGCCTGGGCGGGACGAGACACAGATACGCAGTATTTT
TRBV5-4	many	NA	TRBJ1-2	CASSPDRGDSNYGYTF	TGTGCCAGCAGCCCAGACCGGGGGGACTCTAACTATGGCTACACCTTC
TRBV12-3/TRBV12-4	many	NA	TRBJ2-3	CASSSRQAATDTQYF	TGTGCCAGCAGTTCCCGACAGGCGGCGACAGATACGCAGTATTTT
TRBV19	many	NA	TRBJ2-7	CATADRTGIEQYF	TGTGCCACCGCAGACAGGACTGGGATCGAGCAGTACTTC
TRBV3-1	many	TRBD1	TRBJ2-7	CASSQAGTALYEQYF	TGTGCCAGCAGCCAAGCCGGGACAGCTCTCTACGAGCAGTACTTC
TRBV24-1	many	NA	TRBJ2-7	CATRRSPSSYEQYF	TGTGCCACCAGACGGTCACCAAGCTCCTACGAGCAGTACTTC
TRBV7-9	many	NA	TRBJ2-7	CASSLRANYEQYF	TGTGCCAGCAGCTTGCGGGCCAACTACGAGCAGTACTTC
TRBV28	few	NA	TRBJ2-1	CASRGLPGNNEQFF	TGTGCCAGCCGAGGCTTGCCGGGGAACAATGAGCAGTTCTTC
TRBV18	many	TRBD2	TRBJ2-7	CASSPLAGGDEQYF	TGTGCCAGCTCACCACTAGCGGGAGGTGACGAGCAGTACTTC
TRBV5-1	many	TRBD1	TRBJ2-7	CASSLLGQGVDEQYF	TGCGCCAGCAGCTTGTTGGGACAGGGGGTCGACGAGCAGTACTTC
TRBV3-1	many	NA	TRBJ1-3	CASRDSGAGNTIYF	TGTGCCAGCAGGGACTCAGGGGCTGGAAACACCATATATTTT
TRBV6-6	many	NA	TRBJ2-1	CASTKTRAADEQFF	TGTGCCAGCACCAAGACACGGGCCGCGGATGAGCAGTTCTTC
TRBV4-1	many	NA	TRBJ2-6	CASSQDPGAGANVLTF	TGCGCCAGCAGCCAAGATCCAGGGGCTGGGGCCAACGTCCTGACTTTC
TRBV20-1	many	NA	TRBJ2-1	CSARDTRRGDEQFF	TGCAGTGCTAGAGATACCCGGAGAGGGGATGAGCAGTTCTTC
TRBV5-1	many	TRBD1	TRBJ2-1	CASSLSGGGYNEQFF	TGCGCCAGCAGCTTGTCAGGGGGCGGATACAATGAGCAGTTCTTC
TRBV5-1	many	TRBD2	TRBJ2-3	CASSATSGSPDTQYF	TGCGCCAGCAGCGCGACTAGCGGGAGCCCAGATACGCAGTATTTT
TRBV29-1	many	NA	TRBJ2-3	CSVETAGGADTQYF	TGCAGCGTTGAGACCGCGGGTGGGGCAGATACGCAGTATTTT
TRBV13	many	TRBD2	TRBJ2-7	CASSLSFGGAAEQYF	TGTGCCAGCAGCTTGTCGTTCGGGGGGGCCGCAGAGCAGTACTTC
TRBV6-5	many	NA	TRBJ1-2	CASSAQQRAGGYTF	TGTGCCAGCAGTGCACAACAGAGGGCTGGTGGCTACACCTTC
TRBV9	many	NA	TRBJ1-5	CASSVEWGSNQPQHF	TGTGCCAGCAGCGTAGAGTGGGGTAGCAATCAGCCCCAGCATTTT
TRBV18	few	NA	TRBJ2-3	CASLQGRADTQYF	TGTGCCAGCTTACAGGGGAGGGCAGATACGCAGTATTTT
TRBV20-1	NA	NA	TRBJ1-1	CSAKGGTEAFF	TGCAGTGCTAAGGGGGGTACTGAAGCTTTCTTT
TRBV7-9	many	NA	TRBJ2-7	CASSNPQGYEQYF	TGTGCCAGCAGCAACCCTCAGGGGTACGAGCAGTACTTC
TRBV6-6	many	NA	TRBJ1-5	CASSQTDPGHQPQHF	TGTGCCAGCAGTCAAACGGACCCGGGGCATCAGCCCCAGCATTTT
TRBV2	many	TRBD1	TRBJ1-4	CASSPGTGGNEKLFF	TGTGCCAGCAGCCCTGGGACAGGGGGAAACGAAAAACTGTTTTTT
TRBV9	many	NA	TRBJ1-2	CASSAGRGNYGYTF	TGTGCCAGCAGCGCCGGACGGGGTAACTATGGCTACACCTTC
TRBV10-3	many	TRBD1	TRBJ2-2	CAISDRQGTTGELFF	TGTGCCATCAGTGATCGACAGGGGACCACCGGGGAGCTGTTTTTT
TRBV5-1	NA	NA	TRBJ1-1	CASSSRASNTEAFF	TGCGCCAGCAGCTCCAGGGCTTCGAACACTGAAGCTTTCTTT
TRBV3-1	few	NA	TRBJ1-4	CASSQKGTNEKLFF	TGTGCCAGCAGCCAAAAGGGAACTAATGAAAAACTGTTTTTT
TRBV20-1	many	NA	TRBJ2-5	CSASSLGETQYF	TGCAGTGCTAGTTCACTAGGGGAGACCCAGTACTTC
TRBV15	many	TRBD1	TRBJ2-7	CATSRDQGAVYEQYF	TGTGCCACCAGCAGGGATCAGGGGGCCGTCTACGAGCAGTACTTC
TRBV19	many	TRBD1	TRBJ1-5	CASTGTGGASNQPQHF	TGTGCCAGTACCGGGACAGGGGGCGCAAGCAATCAGCCCCAGCATTTT
TRBV20-1	many	TRBD2	TRBJ2-2	CSAMRGRNTGELFF	TGCAGTGCTATGCGGGGGAGGAACACCGGGGAGCTGTTTTTT
TRBV7-3	many	NA	TRBJ2-3	CASSLSSSRDTQYF	TGTGCCAGCAGCTTAAGTTCGTCTAGAGATACGCAGTATTTT
TRBV6-5	many	TRBD1	TRBJ2-3	CASSYGTGDTDTQYF	TGTGCCAGCAGTTACGGGACAGGGGACACAGATACGCAGTATTTT
TRBV3-1	many	NA	TRBJ2-3	CASSQEKAETQYF	TGTGCCAGCAGCCAAGAGAAAGCGGAAACGCAGTATTTT
TRBV7-2	many	NA	TRBJ2-3	CASSLVRGPDTQYF	TGTGCCAGCAGCTTAGTTAGGGGCCCAGATACGCAGTATTTT
TRBV5-1	many	NA	TRBJ2-3	CASSLLTGKGTDTQYF	TGCGCCAGCAGCTTGCTTACAGGGAAGGGCACAGATACGCAGTATTTT
TRBV28	few	NA	TRBJ2-7	CASSPGPLATDEQYF	TGTGCCAGCAGCCCCGGACCCCTAGCGACAGACGAGCAGTACTTC
TRBV5-1	many	NA	TRBJ1-2	CASSLNGAHGYTF	TGCGCCAGCAGCTTGAACGGGGCACATGGCTACACCTTC
TRBV18	NA	TRBD2	TRBJ2-3	CASSPGLAAADTQYF	TGTGCCAGCTCCCCGGGACTAGCGGCAGCGGATACGCAGTATTTT
TRBV30	many	NA	TRBJ2-3	CAWSGGANTDTQYF	TGTGCCTGGAGTGGGGGGGCGAACACAGATACGCAGTATTTT